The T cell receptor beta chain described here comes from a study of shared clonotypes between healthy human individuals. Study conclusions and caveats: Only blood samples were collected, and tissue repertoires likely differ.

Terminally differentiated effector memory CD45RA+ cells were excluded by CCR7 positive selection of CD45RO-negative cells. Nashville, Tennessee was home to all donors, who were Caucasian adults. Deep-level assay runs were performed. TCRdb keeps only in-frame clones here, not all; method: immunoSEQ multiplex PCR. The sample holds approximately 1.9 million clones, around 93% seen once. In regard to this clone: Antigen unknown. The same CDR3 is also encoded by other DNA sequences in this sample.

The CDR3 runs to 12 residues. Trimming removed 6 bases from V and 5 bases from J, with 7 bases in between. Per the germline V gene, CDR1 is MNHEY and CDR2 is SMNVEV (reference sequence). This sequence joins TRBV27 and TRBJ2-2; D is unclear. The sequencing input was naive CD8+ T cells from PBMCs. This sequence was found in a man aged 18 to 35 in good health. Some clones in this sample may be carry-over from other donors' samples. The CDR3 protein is CASSLGTGELFF. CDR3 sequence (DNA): TGTGCCAGCAGCCTAGGGACCGGGGAGCTGTTTTTT.